Given below is one T cell receptor beta chain in context. Its antigen is currently unknown. It was with 60 Vbeta and 13 Jbeta primers that the PCR ran. Clones were sequenced by immunoSEQ multiplex PCR, and TCRdb holds only the in-frame ones, with some missing. The sample contains about 120,000 clones, about 61% of which appear only once. These data come from a study of cytomegalovirus exposure and HLA in healthy donors. Findings and caveats of the study: V- and J-gene trimming in TCR beta was tied to a missense DCLRE1C variant by an analysis performed later. An ancestry cluster, one associated with Asian ancestry, reportedly showed fewer N-insertions than the roughly 670-donor mean in a later analysis.

Germline V lookup: CDR1 LNHNV, CDR2 YYDKDF (reference sequence). Trimming removed 1 base from V and 2 bases from J; junction bases left unmatched: 2. CDR3 size: 15 residues. The rearrangement joins TRBV15 to TRBJ2-1; 7 bases align to TRBD2. This clonotype originated in a woman aged 25 to 39 in good health and CMV-seronegative. The specimen was PBMCs. The CDR3 DNA follows: TGTGCCACCAGCAGAGTGGGGACTACCTACAATGAGCAGTTCTTC. This gives the protein CATSRVGTTYNEQFF. Supplemented by reference TRBV15 and TRBJ2-1, the full variable domain reads DAMVIQNPRYQVTQFGKPVTLSCSQTLNHNVMYWYQQKSSQAPKLLFHYYDKDFNNEADTPDNFQSRRPNTSFCFLDIRSPGLGDTAMYLCATSRVGTTYNEQFFGPGTRLTVL.